This T cell receptor beta chain was identified in a study of cytomegalovirus exposure and HLA in healthy donors. General study points: Some segments of the V type, notably TRBV6-2 and TRBV6-3, were excluded as indistinguishable.

Primers included in the PCR were 60 Vbeta and 13 Jbeta primers. The repertoire was sequenced with immunoSEQ multiplex PCR; TCRdb's copy has only in-frame clones and lacks some. Of roughly 130,000 clones in the sample, approximately 68% are singletons; the top ten hold roughly 1.6%. This clone was counted a few times. What it recognizes is unknown. Germline CDR1 and CDR2: LGHNA and YNFKEQ. CDR3 length equals 16 residues. With 0 bases clipped from V and 7 bases from J, the junction kept 8 bases outside the gene matches. Sequencing used PBMCs. The TCR originated in a man aged 25-45 years in good health and CMV-seropositive. The J gene is TRBJ2-1, the V gene TRBV4-2; 8 bases are shared with TRBD2. The CDR3 nucleotides are TGTGCCAGCAGCCAAGATTATCGGGAGGGCCTAAATGAGCAGTTCTTC. Amino acid sequence: CASSQDYREGLNEQFF.